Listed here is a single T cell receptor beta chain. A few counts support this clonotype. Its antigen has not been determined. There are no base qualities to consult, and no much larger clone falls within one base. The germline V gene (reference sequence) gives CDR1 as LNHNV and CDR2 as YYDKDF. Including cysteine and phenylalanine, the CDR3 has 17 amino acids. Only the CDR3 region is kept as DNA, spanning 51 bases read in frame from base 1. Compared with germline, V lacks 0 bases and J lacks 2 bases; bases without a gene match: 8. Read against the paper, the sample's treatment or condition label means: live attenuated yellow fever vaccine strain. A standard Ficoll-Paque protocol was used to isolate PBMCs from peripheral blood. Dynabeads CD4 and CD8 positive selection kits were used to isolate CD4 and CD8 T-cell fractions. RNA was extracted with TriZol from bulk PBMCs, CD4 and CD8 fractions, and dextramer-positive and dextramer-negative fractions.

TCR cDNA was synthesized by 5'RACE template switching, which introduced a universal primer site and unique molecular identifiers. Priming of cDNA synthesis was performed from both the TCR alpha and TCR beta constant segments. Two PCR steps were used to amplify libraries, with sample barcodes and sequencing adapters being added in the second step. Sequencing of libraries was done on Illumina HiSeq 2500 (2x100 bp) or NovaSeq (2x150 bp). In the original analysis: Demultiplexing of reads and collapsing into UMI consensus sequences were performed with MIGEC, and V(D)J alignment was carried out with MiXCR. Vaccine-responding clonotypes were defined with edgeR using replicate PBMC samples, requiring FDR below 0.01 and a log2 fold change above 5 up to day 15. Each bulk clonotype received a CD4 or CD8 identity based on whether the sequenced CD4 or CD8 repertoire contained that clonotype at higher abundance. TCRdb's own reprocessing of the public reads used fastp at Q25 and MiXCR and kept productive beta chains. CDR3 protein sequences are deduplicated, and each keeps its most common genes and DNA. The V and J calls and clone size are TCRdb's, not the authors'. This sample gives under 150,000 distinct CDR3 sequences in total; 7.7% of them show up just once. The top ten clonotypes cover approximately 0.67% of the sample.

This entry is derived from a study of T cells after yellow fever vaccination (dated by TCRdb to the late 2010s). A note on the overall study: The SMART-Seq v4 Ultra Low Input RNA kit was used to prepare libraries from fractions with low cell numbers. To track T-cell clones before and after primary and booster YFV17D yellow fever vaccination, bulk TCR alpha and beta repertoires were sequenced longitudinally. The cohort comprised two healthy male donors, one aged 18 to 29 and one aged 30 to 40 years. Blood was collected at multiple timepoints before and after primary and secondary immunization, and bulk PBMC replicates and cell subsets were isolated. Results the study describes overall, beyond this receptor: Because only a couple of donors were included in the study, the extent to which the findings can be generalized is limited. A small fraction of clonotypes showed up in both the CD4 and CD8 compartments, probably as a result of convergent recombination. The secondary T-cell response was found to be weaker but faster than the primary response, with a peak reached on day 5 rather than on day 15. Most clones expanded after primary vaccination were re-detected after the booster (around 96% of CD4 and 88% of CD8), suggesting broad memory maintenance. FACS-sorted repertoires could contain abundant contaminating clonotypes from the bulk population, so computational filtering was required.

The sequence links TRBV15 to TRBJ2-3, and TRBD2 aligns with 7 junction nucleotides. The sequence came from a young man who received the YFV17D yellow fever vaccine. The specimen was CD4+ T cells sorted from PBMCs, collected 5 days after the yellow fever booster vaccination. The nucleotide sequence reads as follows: TGTGCCACCAGCAGAGATCTGGGTCTAGCGGCCACAGATACGCAGTATTTT. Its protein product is CATSRDLGLAATDTQYF.